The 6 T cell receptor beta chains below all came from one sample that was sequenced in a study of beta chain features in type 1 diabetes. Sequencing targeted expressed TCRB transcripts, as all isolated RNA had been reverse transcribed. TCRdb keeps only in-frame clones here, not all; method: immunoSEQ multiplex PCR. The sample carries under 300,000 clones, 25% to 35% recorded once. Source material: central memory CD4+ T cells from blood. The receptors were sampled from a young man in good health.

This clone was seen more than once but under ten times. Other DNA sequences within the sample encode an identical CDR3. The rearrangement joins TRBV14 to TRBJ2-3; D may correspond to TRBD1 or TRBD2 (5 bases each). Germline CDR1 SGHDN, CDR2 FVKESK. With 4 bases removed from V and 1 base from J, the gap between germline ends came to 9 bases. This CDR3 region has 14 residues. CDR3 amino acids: CASSLGGGTDTQYF. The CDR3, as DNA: TGTGCCAGCAGCCTTGGGGGTGGCACAGATACGCAGTATTTT.

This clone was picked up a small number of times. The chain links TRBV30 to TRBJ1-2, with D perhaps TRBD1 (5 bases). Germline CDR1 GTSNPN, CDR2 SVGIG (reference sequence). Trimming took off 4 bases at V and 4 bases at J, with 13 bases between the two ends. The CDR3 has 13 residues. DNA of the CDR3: TGTGCCTGGATGGGGGTTTTTGGCTATGGCTACACCTTC. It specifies CAWMGVFGYGYTF.

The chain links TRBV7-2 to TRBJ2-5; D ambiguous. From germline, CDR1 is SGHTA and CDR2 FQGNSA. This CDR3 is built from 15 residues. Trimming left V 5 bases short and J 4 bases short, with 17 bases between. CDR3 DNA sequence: TGTGCCAGCAGCCCCCGTTACGGGTCGTCAGAGACCCAGTACTTC. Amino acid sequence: CASSPRYGSSETQYF.

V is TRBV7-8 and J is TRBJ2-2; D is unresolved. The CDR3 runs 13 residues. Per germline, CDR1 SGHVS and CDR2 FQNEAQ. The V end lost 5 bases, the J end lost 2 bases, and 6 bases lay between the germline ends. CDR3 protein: CASSPGNTGELFF. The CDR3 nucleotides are TGTGCCAGCAGCCCCGGCAACACCGGGGAGCTGTTTTTT.

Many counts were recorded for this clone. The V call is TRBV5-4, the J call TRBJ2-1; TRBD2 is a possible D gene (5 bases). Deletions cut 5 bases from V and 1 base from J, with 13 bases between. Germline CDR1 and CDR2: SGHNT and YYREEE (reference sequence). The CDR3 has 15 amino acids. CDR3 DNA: TGTGCCAGCAGTTCTTTAAGCGGATCCTACAATGAGCAGTTCTTC. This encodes CASSSLSGSYNEQFF. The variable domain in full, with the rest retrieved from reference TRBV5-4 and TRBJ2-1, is ETGVTQSPTHLIKTRGQQVTLRCSSQSGHNTVSWYQQALGQGPQFIFQYYREEENGRGNFPPRFSGLQFPNYSSELNVNALELDDSALYLCASSSLSGSYNEQFFGPGTRLTVL.

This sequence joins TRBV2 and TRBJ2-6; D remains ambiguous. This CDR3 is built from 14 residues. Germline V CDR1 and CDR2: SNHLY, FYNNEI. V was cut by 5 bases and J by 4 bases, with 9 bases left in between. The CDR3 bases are TGTGCCAGCAGTCCGAGAAACGGGGCCAACGTCCTGACTTTC. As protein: CASSPRNGANVLTF.